The subject of this entry is one T cell receptor beta chain. This CDR3 is built from 15 residues. CDR1 and CDR2 from the germline V gene are MNHEY and SVGAGI. Trimming took 0 bases from V and 0 from J, leaving 9 bases between them. Produced via immunoSEQ multiplex PCR; TCRdb's table is partial and in-frame only. The data hold 700,000 or so clones, with roughly 88% observed a single time. The data were obtained in a study of shared T cell receptors in the human thymus. The sample also formed part of further work on human thymus T cells. That study reports: The study used thymus tissue resected during corrective heart surgery. In thymic and blood repertoires alike, V and J usage looked biased.

The sample comprised thymocytes. V is TRBV6-5 and J is TRBJ2-7, with D perhaps matching TRBD2 (6 bases). The receptor was isolated from a girl under two years old with a congenital heart defect. The DNA for the CDR3 is TGTGCCAGCAGTTACTCGGGGGGTTTCTCCTACGAGCAGTACTTC. It translates to CASSYSGGFSYEQYF.